This T cell receptor beta chain was captured in a study of cytomegalovirus exposure and HLA in healthy donors. Study at large: Early released data had approximately 86 million unique TCRs, all coming from HLA-typed donors.

The CDR3 covers 17 residues. Germline CDR1 and CDR2: ENHRY and SYGVKD. V gave up 5 bases and J gave up 6 bases; unmatched junction bases: 16. PCR primers comprised 60 Vbeta and 13 Jbeta primers. The repertoire was sequenced with immunoSEQ multiplex PCR; TCRdb's copy has only in-frame clones and lacks some. The data show approximately 100,000 clones, with around 64% seen just once and more than 2.5% held by the top ten. Specimen: PBMCs. The rearrangement uses TRBV10-3 and TRBJ2-1, with 7 bases matching TRBD2. The receptor was derived from a man aged 55 to 69 in good health and CMV-seronegative. CDR3: CAISTGEGGDLGNEQFF. DNA of the CDR3: TGTGCCATCAGTACCGGAGAGGGAGGGGATTTAGGCAATGAGCAGTTCTTC.